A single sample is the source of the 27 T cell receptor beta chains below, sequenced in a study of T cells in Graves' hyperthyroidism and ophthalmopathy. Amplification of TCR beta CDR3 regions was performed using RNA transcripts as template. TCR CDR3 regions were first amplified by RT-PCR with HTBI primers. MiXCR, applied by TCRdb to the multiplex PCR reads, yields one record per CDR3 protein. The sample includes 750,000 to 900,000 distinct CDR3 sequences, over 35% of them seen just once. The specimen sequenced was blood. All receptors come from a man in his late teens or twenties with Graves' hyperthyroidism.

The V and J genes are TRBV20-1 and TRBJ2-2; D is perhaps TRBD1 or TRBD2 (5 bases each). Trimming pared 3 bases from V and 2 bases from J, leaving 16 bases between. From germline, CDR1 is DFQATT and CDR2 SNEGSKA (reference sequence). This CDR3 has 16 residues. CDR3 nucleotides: TGCAGTGCTAGCGGGGTTAGCAGGGAAAACACCGGGGAGCTGTTTTTT. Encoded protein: CSASGVSRENTGELFF.

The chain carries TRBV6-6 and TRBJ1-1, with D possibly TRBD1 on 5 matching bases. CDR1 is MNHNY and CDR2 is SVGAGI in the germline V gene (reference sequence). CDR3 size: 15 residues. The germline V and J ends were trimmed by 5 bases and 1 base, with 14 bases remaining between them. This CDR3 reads CASSRGRAPNTEAFF. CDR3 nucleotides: TGTGCCAGCAGTAGGGGAAGGGCACCGAACACTGAAGCTTTCTTT.

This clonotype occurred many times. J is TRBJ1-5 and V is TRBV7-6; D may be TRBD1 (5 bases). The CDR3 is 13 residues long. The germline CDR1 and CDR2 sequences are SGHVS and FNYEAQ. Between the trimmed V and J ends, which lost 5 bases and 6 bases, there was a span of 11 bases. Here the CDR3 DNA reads TGTGCCAGCAGCAGGGACGTCGGTCAGCCCCAGCATTTT. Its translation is CASSRDVGQPQHF.

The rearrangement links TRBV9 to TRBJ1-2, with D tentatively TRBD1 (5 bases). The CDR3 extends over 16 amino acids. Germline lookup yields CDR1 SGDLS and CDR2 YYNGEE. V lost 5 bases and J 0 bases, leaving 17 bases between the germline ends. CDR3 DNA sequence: TGTGCCAGCAGTTTATCGGCAGGGAGCACTAACTATGGCTACACCTTC. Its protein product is CASSLSAGSTNYGYTF.

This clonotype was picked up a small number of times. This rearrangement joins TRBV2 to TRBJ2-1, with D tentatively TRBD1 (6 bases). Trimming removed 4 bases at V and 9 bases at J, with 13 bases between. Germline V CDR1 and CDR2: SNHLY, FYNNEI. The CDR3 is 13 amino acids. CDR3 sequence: CASSAPGVGEQFF. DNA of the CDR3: TGTGCCAGCAGTGCTCCAGGGGTTGGTGAGCAGTTCTTC.

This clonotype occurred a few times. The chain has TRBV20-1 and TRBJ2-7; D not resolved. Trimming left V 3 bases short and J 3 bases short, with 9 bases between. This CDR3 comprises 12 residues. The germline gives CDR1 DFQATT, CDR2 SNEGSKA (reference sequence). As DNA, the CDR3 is TGCAGTGCTAGGGGCCAGCTCTACGAGCAGTACTTC. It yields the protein CSARGQLYEQYF.

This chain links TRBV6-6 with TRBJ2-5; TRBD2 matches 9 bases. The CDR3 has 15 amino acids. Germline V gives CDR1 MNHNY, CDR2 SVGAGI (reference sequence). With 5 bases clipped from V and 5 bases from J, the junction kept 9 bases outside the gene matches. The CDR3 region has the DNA TGTGCCAGCAGTACCGTAGCGGGAGTAAGGGAGACCCAGTACTTC. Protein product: CASSTVAGVRETQYF.

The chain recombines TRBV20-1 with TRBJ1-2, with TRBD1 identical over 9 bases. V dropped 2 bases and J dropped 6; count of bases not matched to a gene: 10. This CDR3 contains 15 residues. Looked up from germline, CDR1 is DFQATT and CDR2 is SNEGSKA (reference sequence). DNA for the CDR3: TGCAGTGCTAGATCCCACAGGGGGCTGGGGAATGGCTACACCTTC. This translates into CSARSHRGLGNGYTF.

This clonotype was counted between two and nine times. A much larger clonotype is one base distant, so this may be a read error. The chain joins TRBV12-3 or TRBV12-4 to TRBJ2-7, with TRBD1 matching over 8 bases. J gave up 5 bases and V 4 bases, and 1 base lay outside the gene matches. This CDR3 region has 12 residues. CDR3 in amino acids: CASSWTGHEQYF. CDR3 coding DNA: TGTGCCAGCAGTTGGACAGGGCACGAGCAGTACTTC.

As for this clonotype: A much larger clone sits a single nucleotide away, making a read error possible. The CDR3 is CASSYEGNEQCF. Here the CDR3 DNA reads TGTGCCAGCAGTTACGAAGGGAACGAGCAGTGCTTC. The chain combines TRBV6-5 with TRBJ2-7, with no clear D. There are 12 residues in the CDR3. Germline V gene sequence: CDR1 MNHEY, CDR2 SVGAGI.

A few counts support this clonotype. The CDR3 here is CASSPVGSGTGELFF. CDR3 coding DNA: TGTGCCAGCAGCCCAGTAGGAAGTGGTACCGGGGAGCTGTTTTTT. This chain links TRBV5-6 with TRBJ2-2; unclear D gene. The germline V gene encodes CDR1 SGHDT and CDR2 YYEEEE. V shed 4 bases and J shed 5 bases, with 15 bases lying between them. The CDR3 runs 15 residues.

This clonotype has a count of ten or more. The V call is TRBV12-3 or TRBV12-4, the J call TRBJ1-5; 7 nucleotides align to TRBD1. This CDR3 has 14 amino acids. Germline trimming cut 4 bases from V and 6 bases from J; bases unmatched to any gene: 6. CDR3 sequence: CASSSTGSGQPQHF. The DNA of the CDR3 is TGTGCCAGCAGTTCGACAGGGTCGGGTCAGCCCCAGCATTTT.

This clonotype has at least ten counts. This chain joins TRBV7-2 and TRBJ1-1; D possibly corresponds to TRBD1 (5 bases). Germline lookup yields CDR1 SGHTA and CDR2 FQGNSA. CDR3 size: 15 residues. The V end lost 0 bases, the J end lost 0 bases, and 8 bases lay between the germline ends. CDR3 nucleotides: TGTGCCAGCAGCTTAGCGGGACTGATGAACACTGAAGCTTTCTTT. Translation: CASSLAGLMNTEAFF.

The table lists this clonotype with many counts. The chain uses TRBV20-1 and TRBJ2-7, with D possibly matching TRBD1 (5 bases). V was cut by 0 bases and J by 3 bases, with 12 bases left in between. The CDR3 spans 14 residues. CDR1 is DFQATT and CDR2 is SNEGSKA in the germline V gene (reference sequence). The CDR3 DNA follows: TGCAGTGCTAGAGATTTGGGGCGGTACTACGAGCAGTACTTC. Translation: CSARDLGRYYEQYF.

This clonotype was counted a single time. The CDR3 protein is CSVEERGAVGTGELFF. The CDR3 DNA reads as TGCAGCGTTGAAGAAAGGGGGGCGGTAGGAACCGGGGAGCTGTTTTTT. The chain carries TRBV29-1 and TRBJ2-2; D is tentatively TRBD1 or TRBD2 (6 bases each). The ends were cut back, 0 bases at V and 5 bases at J, with 16 bases in the middle. Germline V CDR1 and CDR2: SQVTM, ANQGSEA. This CDR3 contains 16 residues.

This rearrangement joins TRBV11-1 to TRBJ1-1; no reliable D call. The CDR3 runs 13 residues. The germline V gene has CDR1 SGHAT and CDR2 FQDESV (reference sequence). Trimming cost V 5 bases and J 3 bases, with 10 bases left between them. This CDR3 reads CASSRDLDTEAFF. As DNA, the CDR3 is TGTGCCAGCAGCCGGGATTTGGACACTGAAGCTTTCTTT. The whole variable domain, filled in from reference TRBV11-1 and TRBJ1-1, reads EAEVAQSPRYKITEKSQAVAFWCDPISGHATLYWYRQILGQGPELLVQFQDESVVDDSQLPKDRFSAERLKGVDSTLKIQPAELGDSAMYLCASSRDLDTEAFFGQGTRLTVV.

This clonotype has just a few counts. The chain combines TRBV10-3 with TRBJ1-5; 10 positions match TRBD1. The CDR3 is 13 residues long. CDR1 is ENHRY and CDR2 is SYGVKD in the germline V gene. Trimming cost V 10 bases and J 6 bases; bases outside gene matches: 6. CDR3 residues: CATGTGVSQPQHF. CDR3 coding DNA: TGTGCCACCGGGACAGGGGTTAGTCAGCCCCAGCATTTT.

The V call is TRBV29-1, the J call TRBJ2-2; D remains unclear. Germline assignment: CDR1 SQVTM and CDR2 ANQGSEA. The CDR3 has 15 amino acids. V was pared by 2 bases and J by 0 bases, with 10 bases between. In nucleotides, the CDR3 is TGCAGCGTTGAACTTCTACAATCGAACACCGGGGAGCTGTTTTTT. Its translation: CSVELLQSNTGELFF.

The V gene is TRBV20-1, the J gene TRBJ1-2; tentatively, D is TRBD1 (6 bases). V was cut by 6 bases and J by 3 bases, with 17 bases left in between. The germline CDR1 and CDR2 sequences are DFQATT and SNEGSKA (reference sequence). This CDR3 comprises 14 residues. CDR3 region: CSARGGLGDYGYTF. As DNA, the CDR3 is TGCAGTGCACGCGGGGGGCTCGGGGACTATGGCTACACCTTC.

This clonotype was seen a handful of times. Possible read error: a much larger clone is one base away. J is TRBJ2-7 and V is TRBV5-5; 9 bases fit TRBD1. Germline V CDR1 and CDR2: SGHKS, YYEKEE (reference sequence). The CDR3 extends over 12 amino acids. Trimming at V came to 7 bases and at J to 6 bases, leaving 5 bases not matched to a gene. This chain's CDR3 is CASGGTGIEQYF. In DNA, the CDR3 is TGTGCCAGCGGTGGGACAGGGATCGAGCAGTACTTC.

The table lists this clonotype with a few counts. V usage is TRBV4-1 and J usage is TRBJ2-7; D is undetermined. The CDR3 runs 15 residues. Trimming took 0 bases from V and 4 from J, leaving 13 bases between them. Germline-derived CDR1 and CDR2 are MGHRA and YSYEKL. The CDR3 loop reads CASSQDRATSYEQYF. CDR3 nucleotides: TGCGCCAGCAGCCAAGATAGGGCGACATCATACGAGCAGTACTTC.

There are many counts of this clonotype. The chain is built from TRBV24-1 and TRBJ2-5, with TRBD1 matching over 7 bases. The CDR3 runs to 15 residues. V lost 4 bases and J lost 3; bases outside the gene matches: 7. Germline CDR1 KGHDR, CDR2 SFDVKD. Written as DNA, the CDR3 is TGTGCCACCAGTGACCCGGAGACAGGGAAAGAGACCCAGTACTTC. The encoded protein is CATSDPETGKETQYF.

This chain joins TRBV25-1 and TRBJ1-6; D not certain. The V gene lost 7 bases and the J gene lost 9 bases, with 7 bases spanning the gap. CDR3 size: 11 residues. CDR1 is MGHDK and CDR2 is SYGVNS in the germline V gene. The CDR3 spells CASTRSSPLHF. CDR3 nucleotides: TGTGCCAGCACGAGGAGTTCACCCCTCCACTTT.

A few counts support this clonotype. This CDR3 reads CASSQPGTAYGYTF. In DNA, the CDR3 is TGTGCCAGCAGCCAACCAGGGACAGCCTATGGCTACACCTTC. The V gene is TRBV9, the J gene TRBJ1-2, with 7 bases lining up with TRBD1. CDR1 and CDR2 (germline): SGDLS, YYNGEE. The CDR3 runs to 14 residues. The J segment lost 4 bases and the V segment lost 4 bases, leaving 7 bases of the junction unmatched.

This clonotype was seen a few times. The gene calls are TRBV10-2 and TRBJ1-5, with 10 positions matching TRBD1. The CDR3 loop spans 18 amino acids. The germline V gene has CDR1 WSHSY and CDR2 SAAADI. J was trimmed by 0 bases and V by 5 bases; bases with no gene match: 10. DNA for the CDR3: TGCGCCAGCAGTTTCTTCACCGGGACAGGGGATAGCAATCAGCCCCAGCATTTT. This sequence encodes CASSFFTGTGDSNQPQHF.

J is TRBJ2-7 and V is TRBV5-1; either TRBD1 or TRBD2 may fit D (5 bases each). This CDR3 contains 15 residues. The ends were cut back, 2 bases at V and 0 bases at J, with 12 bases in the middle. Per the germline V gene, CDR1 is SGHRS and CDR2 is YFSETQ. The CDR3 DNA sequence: TGCGCCAGCAGCTTATCGGGACCCAGCTCCTACGAGCAGTACTTC. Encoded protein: CASSLSGPSSYEQYF.

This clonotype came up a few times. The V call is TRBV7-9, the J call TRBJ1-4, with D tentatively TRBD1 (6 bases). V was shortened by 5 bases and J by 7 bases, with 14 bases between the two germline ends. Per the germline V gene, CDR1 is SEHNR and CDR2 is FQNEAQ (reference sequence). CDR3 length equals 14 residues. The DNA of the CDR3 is TGTGCCAGCAGCCGTCCCGGACAGAGTGAAAAACTGTTTTTT. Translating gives CASSRPGQSEKLFF.